One T cell receptor beta chain is described in this entry. No antigen is known for it. No base-level quality is on record; no much larger clone is a single base apart. Libraries came from the immunoSEQ multiplex PCR assay. Here the immuneACCESS table is served through TCRdb, limited to in-frame sequences with V and J called. Missing clones are a known gap in these copies; in checked studies unresolved V genes cover under half, and the rest lacks a known reason. Counted in this sample were roughly 70,000 clones; 85% to 95% of them appeared once. Roughly 2.8% of the sample comes from the top ten. The data were taken from a study of T cell changes during pregnancy in multiple sclerosis (dated by TCRdb to about 2019). Study-wide context: Changes in the T cell repertoire over the course of pregnancy were examined in this study in women with multiple sclerosis.

V is cut back by 8 bases and J by 0 bases, with 3 bases in the junction unmatched. For CDR1 and CDR2, the germline V gene lists MDHEN and SYDVKM. From the cysteine up to the phenylalanine, the CDR3 has a length of 14 residues. The DNA shown is the 42-base CDR3, in frame from base 1. This material consisted of peripheral blood, taken in the third trimester of pregnancy. This TCR derives from a female donor in good health, enrolled as a control in a pregnancy study. Recombination joined TRBV28 with TRBJ2-1, with 8 middle bases fitting TRBD1. The CDR3 region has the sequence CASDRGYSYNEQFF. The nucleotides are TGTGCCAGCGACAGGGGCTACTCCTACAATGAGCAGTTCTTC.